Presented here are 17 T cell receptor beta chains from one specimen sequenced in a study of T cells after yellow fever vaccination. TCRdb called the 5' RACE reads again in MiXCR, with one record for every CDR3 protein. The table shows some 500,000 distinct CDR3 sequences, with roughly 14% occurring only once. The sample was PBMCs, taken on the day of the yellow fever booster vaccination. The receptors shown here come from a man aged 30 to 45 who received the YFV17D yellow fever vaccine.

This clonotype occurred many times. This chain connects TRBV7-2 to TRBJ2-1, with 13 bases identical to TRBD2. Germline CDR1 reads SGHTA; CDR2 reads FQGNSA. Germline trimming cut 0 bases from V and 8 bases from J; bases unmatched to any gene: 4. This CDR3 spans 16 amino acids. In DNA, the CDR3 is TGTGCCAGCAGCTTAGCAACGGGACTAGCGGGGCATGAGCAGTTCTTC. This encodes CASSLATGLAGHEQFF.

As for this clonotype: It may be a read error: a sequence one base away is much more abundant. The chain is built from TRBV20-1 and TRBJ2-1, with 11 positions matching TRBD2. This CDR3 has 16 residues. Germline values: CDR1 DFQATT, CDR2 SNEGSKA (reference sequence). The CDR3 region has the DNA TGCTGTGCTAGAGTCTTAGCGGGAGGGCCTGCTCATGAGCAGTTCTTC. Translating gives CCARVLAGGPAHEQFF.

The chain employs TRBV6-1 and TRBJ2-7; TRBD2 matches 11 bases. Looked up from germline, CDR1 is MNHNS and CDR2 is SASEGT. The length of the CDR3 is 15 residues. Trimming at V came to 6 bases and at J to 2 bases, leaving 6 bases not matched to a gene. CDR3 coding DNA: TGTGCCAGCAGACTTAGCGGGAGGGGCCCCTACGAGCAGTACTTC. Protein sequence: CASRLSGRGPYEQYF.

This clonotype occurred a few times. The chain has TRBV12-5 and TRBJ1-1; D not resolved. The CDR3 runs 11 residues. Germline V gene sequence: CDR1 LGHNT, CDR2 FRNRAP. V lost 7 bases and J lost 5, with 8 bases in between. CDR3 sequence reads: CASAWRTEAFF. CDR3 DNA sequence: TGTGCTAGTGCCTGGAGGACTGAAGCTTTCTTT.

V is TRBV20-1 and J is TRBJ2-7; 8 bases fit TRBD1. This CDR3 spans 15 amino acids. Per germline, CDR1 DFQATT and CDR2 SNEGSKA (reference sequence). V shed 4 bases, J shed 2 bases, and the junction held 10 bases outside the gene matches. Written as DNA, the CDR3 is TGCAGTGCTACACACCCGGGACAGGATACCTACGAGCAGTACTTC. Encoded protein: CSATHPGQDTYEQYF.

This chain links TRBV5-5 with TRBJ1-4; D is uncertain. The V gene's germline CDR1 is SGHKS and CDR2 YYEKEE (reference sequence). CDR3 length: 13 residues. Trimming left V 4 bases short and J 4 bases short, with 8 bases between. The CDR3 sequence is CASSRDVNEKLFF. The CDR3 DNA reads TGTGCCAGCAGCAGAGATGTTAATGAAAAACTGTTTTTT.

This clonotype was counted between two and nine times. The chain uses TRBV19 and TRBJ2-7, with D possibly TRBD2 on 5 matching bases. The ends were cut back, 6 bases at V and 6 bases at J, with 15 bases in the middle. There are 13 residues in the CDR3. The germline V gene has CDR1 LNHDA and CDR2 SQIVND (reference sequence). This CDR3 reads CASSPLRTAEQYF. In DNA, the CDR3 is TGTGCCAGTAGCCCCCTACGGACTGCCGAGCAGTACTTC.

This clonotype was found a few times. This sequence joins TRBV15 and TRBJ2-5; unclear D gene. The CDR3 spans 14 residues. Germline V gives CDR1 LNHNV, CDR2 YYDKDF (reference sequence). Trimming cost V 3 bases and J 4 bases, with 12 bases left between them. The CDR3 reads CATSSTKWGETQYF. The CDR3 DNA is TGTGCCACCAGCAGTACGAAGTGGGGAGAGACCCAGTACTTC.

There are a few counts of this clonotype. This rearrangement joins TRBV6-6 to TRBJ1-5; D unresolved. The CDR3 has 13 residues. Trimming stripped 10 bases from V and 3 bases from J, with 13 bases between. The germline CDR1 and CDR2 sequences are MNHNY and SVGAGI (reference sequence). CDR3 amino acids: CAIAGSFNQPQHF. The CDR3 coding sequence is TGTGCCATCGCTGGATCCTTCAATCAGCCCCAGCATTTT.

The table lists this clonotype with a few counts. CDR3 in DNA: TGCAGTGCTAGGTTCGCGGGCGGGGAGCTGTTTTTT. Protein sequence: CSARFAGGELFF. This chain joins TRBV20-1 and TRBJ2-2; a possible D gene is TRBD2 (5 bases). CDR3 length: 12 amino acids. Trimming removed 3 bases from V and 7 bases from J, with 9 bases in between. Germline CDR1 and CDR2: DFQATT and SNEGSKA (reference sequence).

The chain is built from TRBV6-1 and TRBJ2-7; D is ambiguous. The CDR3 runs 13 residues. V lost 6 bases to trimming and J lost 4 bases, with 13 bases between them. Germline CDR1 reads MNHNS; CDR2 reads SASEGT. The CDR3 nucleotides are TGTGCCAGCAGGCCCGGACCGACTTACGAGCAGTACTTC. As protein: CASRPGPTYEQYF.

This clonotype was detected ten times or more. The chain uses TRBV7-7 and TRBJ2-2; 9 bases are a match to TRBD2. The CDR3 has 13 residues. CDR1 is SSHAT, CDR2 FNYEAQ, per germline (reference sequence). The CDR3 DNA is TGTGCTAGCGGGAGAGGTAACACCGGGGAGCTGTTTTTT. It translates to CASGRGNTGELFF.

The V and J genes are TRBV20-1 and TRBJ1-6, with TRBD1 as a possible D gene (6 bases). Germline-derived CDR1 and CDR2 are DFQATT and SNEGSKA (reference sequence). V lost 0 bases, J lost 7 bases, and 13 bases lay in between. CDR3 length: 15 residues. CDR3 region: CSARDFQGMNSPLHF. The DNA for the CDR3 is TGCAGTGCTAGAGATTTCCAGGGGATGAATTCACCCCTCCACTTT.

In nucleotides, the CDR3 is TGTGCCAGCAGCAGTGGACTAGCGGGAGGGCACGTCGCCGGGGAGCTGTTTTTT. This codes for CASSSGLAGGHVAGELFF. The rearrangement uses TRBV27 and TRBJ2-2; TRBD2 matches 15 bases. The germline gives CDR1 MNHEY, CDR2 SMNVEV (reference sequence). This CDR3 comprises 18 residues. V was clipped by 6 bases and J by 6 bases; unmatched bases: 11.

The V and J genes are TRBV15 and TRBJ2-3; D perhaps matches TRBD1 (5 bases). Germline CDR1 reads LNHNV; CDR2 reads YYDKDF (reference sequence). The CDR3 is made up of 16 amino acids. Trimming shortened V by 9 bases and J by 2 bases, and 21 bases separated the two germline ends. This CDR3 reads CATADWGGINTDTQYF. The CDR3 nucleotides read TGTGCCACAGCCGATTGGGGCGGAATAAACACAGATACGCAGTATTTT.

Of note for this clonotype: Its ends do not fully match the called genes, so a read error is possible. V is TRBV5-1 and J is TRBJ2-5; 7 nucleotides align to TRBD2. Per the germline V gene, CDR1 is SGHRS and CDR2 is YFSETQ. CDR3 length equals 13 residues. This CDR3 reads CASSWTRQETQYF. The DNA for the CDR3 is TGTGCCAGCAGCTGGACTAGACAAGAGACCCAGTACTTC.

The chain combines TRBV20-1 with TRBJ1-1; no reliable D call. CDR1 and CDR2 from the germline V gene are DFQATT and SNEGSKA (reference sequence). Trimming removed 4 bases at V and 0 bases at J, with 9 bases between. CDR3 size: 13 residues. This CDR3 reads CSATHSMNTEAFF. As DNA, the CDR3 is TGCAGTGCTACCCACTCCATGAACACTGAAGCTTTCTTT.